The 14 T cell receptor beta chains reported below all come from one sample, sequenced in a study of cytomegalovirus exposure and HLA in healthy donors. Primers for the PCR totalled 60 Vbeta and 13 Jbeta. Repertoires were generated with immunoSEQ multiplex PCR, while TCRdb's copy carries only in-frame clones and drops some. This table holds 100,000 to 150,000 clones, around 80% found once. Sequencing was performed on PBMCs. The receptors were gathered from a woman aged 40-49 years in good health and CMV-seropositive.

The rearrangement joins TRBV18 to TRBJ2-1, with D possibly TRBD2 on 6 matching bases. V dropped 5 bases and J dropped 4 bases, with 15 bases sitting between them. This CDR3 region has 15 residues. Germline V gives CDR1 KGHSH, CDR2 LQKENI. The chain's CDR3 is CASSSRSGGYNEQFF. CDR3 bases: TGTGCCAGCTCATCCCGCAGCGGAGGGTACAATGAGCAGTTCTTC. The full variable domain, its missing parts supplied by reference TRBV18 and TRBJ2-1, is NAGVMQNPRHLVRRRGQEARLRCSPMKGHSHVYWYRQLPEEGLKFMVYLQKENIIDESGMPKERFSAEFPKEGPSILRIQQVVRGDSAAYFCASSSRSGGYNEQFFGPGTRLTVL.

The CDR3 region is CATSGGHGEKLFF. CDR3 DNA: TGTGCCACCAGCGGGGGACATGGTGAAAAACTGTTTTTT. J is TRBJ1-4 and V is TRBV15, with a tentative D call TRBD1 (6 bases). This CDR3 has 13 amino acids. CDR1 and CDR2 (germline): LNHNV, YYDKDF (reference sequence). Deletions cut 5 bases from V and 7 bases from J, with 11 bases between.

The rearrangement joins TRBV4-2 to TRBJ2-1; TRBD2 agrees at 9 bases. Germline V gives CDR1 LGHNA, CDR2 YNFKEQ. V shed 0 bases, J shed 2 bases, and the junction held 8 bases outside the gene matches. The CDR3 consists of 18 residues. In DNA form, the CDR3 reads TGTGCCAGCAGCCAAGAGATGGGTCTAGCGGGACCCTACAATGAGCAGTTCTTC. Translating gives CASSQEMGLAGPYNEQFF.

This rearrangement joins TRBV5-1 to TRBJ2-3, with 7 bases identical to TRBD2. The germline gives CDR1 SGHRS, CDR2 YFSETQ. The CDR3 is 15 amino acids. With V trimmed by 6 bases and J by 8 bases, 15 bases remained unmatched. The CDR3 coding sequence is TGCGCCAGCACCAGGGAGGGCCGAGATTTGGCTACGCAGTATTTT. Its translation: CASTREGRDLATQYF.

CDR3 DNA sequence: TGTGCCAGCAGCCAAGTTGGGTGGGAGGAAAAACTGTTTTTT. Its protein is CASSQVGWEEKLFF. The chain links TRBV14 to TRBJ1-4; D gene unclear. This CDR3 has 14 amino acids. Trimming pared 1 base from V and 8 bases from J, leaving 11 bases between. The germline gives CDR1 SGHDN, CDR2 FVKESK.

The CDR3, as DNA: TGTGCCAGCAGCGCGGCATTACAGGGGGCGAGGCCTGAAGCTTTCTTT. Translation gives CASSAALQGARPEAFF. The rearrangement links TRBV9 to TRBJ1-1; 9 nucleotides line up with TRBD1. The V and J ends lost 3 bases and 6 bases, in that order; junction bases with no gene match: 12. In germline, CDR1 is SGDLS, CDR2 YYNGEE. The CDR3 contains 16 residues.

Only a few counts were recorded for this clone. V and J are TRBV5-8 and TRBJ2-3; D is possibly TRBD1 (6 bases). V lost 0 bases to trimming and J lost 5 bases, with 7 bases between them. The germline CDR1 and CDR2 sequences are SGHTS and YDEGEE. This CDR3 has 13 amino acids. The CDR3 nucleotides read TGTGCCAGCAGCTTGGTCAGGGGAGATACGCAGTATTTT. Protein product: CASSLVRGDTQYF.

For this clone: Other DNA sequences of this sample code for an identical CDR3. This chain links TRBV12-5 with TRBJ2-5; 15 bases are shared with TRBD2. V lost 0 bases, J lost 5 bases, and 4 bases stayed unmatched. Germline V lookup: CDR1 LGHNT, CDR2 FRNRAP. This CDR3 has 17 residues. The CDR3 nucleotides are TGTGCTAGTGGTTTGGTGCGGACTAGCGGGGGGGCCGAGACCCAGTACTTC. It yields the protein CASGLVRTSGGAETQYF.

J is TRBJ1-5 and V is TRBV27, with D possibly matching TRBD1 (5 bases). The length of the CDR3 is 14 residues. The germline gives CDR1 MNHEY, CDR2 SMNVEV (reference sequence). Trimming took off 5 bases at V and 1 base at J, with 9 bases between the two ends. The CDR3 spells CASSLDRSNQPQHF. The CDR3 coding sequence is TGTGCCAGCAGTCTAGACAGAAGCAATCAGCCCCAGCATTTT.

This sequence joins TRBV6-1 and TRBJ2-5, with TRBD2 matching over 8 bases. The CDR3 loop spans 15 amino acids. The trim removed 4 bases at V and 3 bases at J, leaving 7 bases unmatched. Germline lookup yields CDR1 MNHNS and CDR2 SASEGT. The CDR3 DNA is TGTGCCAGCAGTGGTACTCAGCGGGGGAAAGAGACCCAGTACTTC. Translated: CASSGTQRGKETQYF.

In this sample, this clone turned up a few times. V and J are TRBV9 and TRBJ2-3; 7 nucleotides align to TRBD2. There are 15 residues in the CDR3. The V and J ends lost 2 bases and 0 bases, in that order; junction bases with no gene match: 3. The germline CDR1 and CDR2 sequences are SGDLS and YYNGEE. The CDR3 region has the DNA TGTGCCAGCAGCGTTGGGACTACCAGCACAGATACGCAGTATTTT. Residues: CASSVGTTSTDTQYF.

This chain joins TRBV15 and TRBJ1-3; no firm D call. Germline lookup yields CDR1 LNHNV and CDR2 YYDKDF (reference sequence). Trimming took 0 bases from V and 4 from J, leaving 10 bases between them. The CDR3 sequence is 15 residues long. In DNA, the CDR3 is TGTGCCACCAGCAGAGATAGAGCGTCGGGAAACACCATATATTTT. Its protein product is CATSRDRASGNTIYF.

The rearrangement uses TRBV2 and TRBJ2-3; 9 nucleotides line up with TRBD1. V dropped 4 bases and J dropped 1; count of bases not matched to a gene: 0. Per the germline V gene, CDR1 is SNHLY and CDR2 is FYNNEI. CDR3 length: 14 residues. CDR3 nucleotide sequence: TGTGCCAGCAGTGGGGACAGGGGCACAGATACGCAGTATTTT. The encoded protein is CASSGDRGTDTQYF.

The chain recombines TRBV7-2 with TRBJ2-7; D is undetermined. V was cut by 1 base and J by 2 bases, with 12 bases left in between. Per germline, CDR1 SGHTA and CDR2 FQGNSA. The CDR3 loop spans 15 amino acids. The CDR3 sequence is CASSLEPGKAYEQYF. In DNA, the CDR3 is TGTGCCAGCAGCTTAGAACCGGGTAAGGCCTACGAGCAGTACTTC.